The next 10 T cell receptor beta chains were all read from a single sample in a study of blood T cell repertoires in COVID-19. Data came from immunoSEQ multiplex PCR; TCRdb stores just in-frame clones and leaves some out. Of approximately 70,000 clones in the sample, 75% to 85% were seen once. Sequencing input: peripheral blood. Receptor source: an older man who had recovered from COVID-19.

The genes are TRBV7-2 and TRBJ2-1; 8 bases are a match to TRBD2. V dropped 4 bases and J dropped 3; count of bases not matched to a gene: 2. The V gene's germline CDR1 is SGHTA and CDR2 FQGNSA. The CDR3 length is 14 residues. The CDR3 protein is CASSSGTSYNEQFF. The CDR3, as DNA: TGTGCCAGCAGCTCCGGGACTAGCTACAATGAGCAGTTCTTC. The variable domain in full, completed from reference TRBV7-2 and TRBJ2-1, reads GAGVSQSPSNKVTEKGKDVELRCDPISGHTALYWYRQSLGQGLEFLIYFQGNSAPDKSGLPSDRFSAERTGGSVSTLTIQRTQQEDSAVYLCASSSGTSYNEQFFGPGTRLTVL.

The chain is built from TRBV7-9 and TRBJ1-5; D may be TRBD1 (6 bases). Germline V gene lookup returns CDR1 SEHNR and CDR2 FQNEAQ (reference sequence). The CDR3 loop spans 15 amino acids. V lost 0 bases and J lost 2, with 8 bases in between. CDR3 in DNA: TGTGCCAGCAGCTTAGCAGGGGGTGGCAATCAGCCCCAGCATTTT. Its translation: CASSLAGGGNQPQHF.

Written as DNA, the CDR3 is TGTGCCAGCAGCCGCACGGGACAGGGCCTGTGGGCTTTCTTT. It specifies CASSRTGQGLWAFF. The rearrangement joins TRBV5-6 to TRBJ1-1; 9 bases agree with TRBD1. Trimming removed 4 bases from V and 11 bases from J; junction bases left unmatched: 12. The CDR3 runs to 14 residues. Germline V gene lookup returns CDR1 SGHDT and CDR2 YYEEEE.

This chain joins TRBV7-2 and TRBJ2-5; no clear D. The ends were cut back, 1 base at V and 4 bases at J, with 7 bases in the middle. Germline V lookup: CDR1 SGHTA, CDR2 FQGNSA. The CDR3 totals 13 residues. The DNA of the CDR3 is TGTGCCAGCAGCTTAGAAAGAGTAGAGACCCAGTACTTC. Translated, it gives CASSLERVETQYF.

The V and J genes are TRBV6-5 and TRBJ1-2; TRBD1 might be the D (6 bases). CDR1 is MNHEY and CDR2 is SVGAGI in the germline V gene. This CDR3 has 14 amino acids. V shed 7 bases and J shed 4 bases, with 16 bases lying between them. The CDR3 coding sequence is TGTGCCAGCACCCAAGCGGGGGCGGGCTATGGCTACACCTTC. Its translation: CASTQAGAGYGYTF.

The chain couples TRBV2 to TRBJ1-6, with D uncertain. V lost 6 bases, J lost 11 bases, and 14 bases lay in between. This CDR3 has 13 amino acids. CDR1 and CDR2 from the germline V gene are SNHLY and FYNNEI. The CDR3 loop reads CASRGRRAAPLHF. The DNA of the CDR3 is TGTGCCAGCAGAGGACGGCGGGCGGCACCCCTCCACTTT. The whole variable domain, remainder taken from reference TRBV2 and TRBJ1-6, is EPEVTQTPSHQVTQMGQEVILRCVPISNHLYFYWYRQILGQKVEFLVSFYNNEISEKSEIFDDQFSVERPDGSNFTLKIRSTKLEDSAMYFCASRGRRAAPLHFGNGTRLTVT.

The chain uses TRBV19 and TRBJ2-2; possibly TRBD1 for D (6 bases). CDR3 size: 13 residues. V was clipped by 7 bases and J by 3 bases, with 9 bases between them. Germline V gene data show CDR1 as LNHDA and CDR2 as SQIVND (reference sequence). For the CDR3, the DNA is TGTGCCAGTACCAGGGGATACACCGGGGAGCTGTTTTTT. Its translation: CASTRGYTGELFF.

This clone has just one count. This chain joins TRBV5-6 and TRBJ2-7, with 9 bases identical to TRBD1. The V gene's germline CDR1 is SGHDT and CDR2 YYEEEE. With V trimmed by 4 bases and J by 3 bases, 5 bases remained unmatched. This CDR3 has 14 residues. The CDR3 region is CASSGDRANYEQYF. Here the CDR3 DNA reads TGTGCCAGCAGCGGGGACAGGGCCAACTACGAGCAGTACTTC.

This chain joins TRBV29-1 and TRBJ2-1; possibly TRBD2 for D (6 bases). There are 13 residues in the CDR3. V was cut by 8 bases and J by 0 bases, with 11 bases left in between. CDR1 and CDR2 (germline): SQVTM, ANQGSEA. The CDR3 reads CSCRGGSYNEQFF. The CDR3 region has the DNA TGCAGCTGCCGGGGAGGCTCCTACAATGAGCAGTTCTTC.

J is TRBJ2-7 and V is TRBV28; 7 bases map to TRBD2. The V and J ends lost 5 bases and 4 bases, in that order; junction bases with no gene match: 8. The length of the CDR3 is 14 residues. Germline V CDR1 and CDR2: MDHEN, SYDVKM. CDR3 nucleotides: TGTGCCAGCAGTCCCTTAGCGGGTGGTTACGAGCAGTACTTC. Protein sequence: CASSPLAGGYEQYF.